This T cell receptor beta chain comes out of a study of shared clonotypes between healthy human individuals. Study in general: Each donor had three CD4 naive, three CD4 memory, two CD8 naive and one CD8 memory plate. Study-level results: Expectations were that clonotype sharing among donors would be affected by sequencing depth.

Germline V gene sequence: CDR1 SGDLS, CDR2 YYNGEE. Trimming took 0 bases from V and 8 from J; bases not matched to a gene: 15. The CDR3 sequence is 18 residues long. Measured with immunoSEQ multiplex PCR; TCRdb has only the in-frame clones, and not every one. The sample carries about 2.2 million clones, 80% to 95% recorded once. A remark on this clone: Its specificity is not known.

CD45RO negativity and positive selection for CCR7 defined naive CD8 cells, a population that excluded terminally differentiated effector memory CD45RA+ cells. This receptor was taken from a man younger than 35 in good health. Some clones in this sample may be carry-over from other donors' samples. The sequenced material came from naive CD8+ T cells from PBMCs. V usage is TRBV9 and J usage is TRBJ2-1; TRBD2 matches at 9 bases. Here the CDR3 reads CASSVEEITREGPDEQFF. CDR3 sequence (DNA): TGTGCCAGCAGCGTAGAGGAGATAACGCGGGAGGGCCCAGATGAGCAGTTCTTC.